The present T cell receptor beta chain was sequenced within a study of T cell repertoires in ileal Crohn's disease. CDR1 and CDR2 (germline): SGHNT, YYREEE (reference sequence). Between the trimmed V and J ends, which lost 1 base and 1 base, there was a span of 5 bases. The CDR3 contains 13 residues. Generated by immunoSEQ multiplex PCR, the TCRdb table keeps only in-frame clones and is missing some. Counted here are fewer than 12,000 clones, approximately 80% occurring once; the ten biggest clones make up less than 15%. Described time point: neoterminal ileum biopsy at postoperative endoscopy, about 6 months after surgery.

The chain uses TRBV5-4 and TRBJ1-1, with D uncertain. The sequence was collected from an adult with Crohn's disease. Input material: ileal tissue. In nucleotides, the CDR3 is TGTGCCAGCAGCTTGACAGCGAACACTGAAGCTTTCTTT. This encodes CASSLTANTEAFF.